Below, one TCR beta chain is given with its context. Its antigen is not yet known. No qualities accompany the bases; no much larger clone lies one base away. The immunoSEQ Assay, a bias-controlled multiplex PCR, was used to amplify TCRbeta CDR3 regions from genomic DNA. The authors processed their data as follows. Nucleated cell counts per sample were estimated from amplification of reference gene primers within the assay. To quantify the absolute abundance of each unique TCRbeta CDR3 rearrangement, sequence reads were collapsed and filtered. For each sample, productive Simpson clonality was calculated as the square root of Simpson's diversity index over productive rearrangements. The table comes from immuneACCESS by way of TCRdb, which keeps in-frame sequences with V and J called. Part of the clones is missing from these tables; in studies checked, under half for an unresolved V gene and the rest for unknown reasons. From that table come the V and J calls and clone size; the DNA was used to work out D and trimming. The sample includes more than 25,000 clones, with roughly 90% observed a single time. The top ten clones comprise roughly 5% of the sample.

V and J are trimmed by 0 bases and 2 bases, and the gene matches miss 3 bases of the junction. The CDR3 contains 16 residues, cysteine and phenylalanine counted. Only the CDR3 part of the read is kept: 48 bases, read in frame from the first base. The germline V gene encodes CDR1 SGHRS and CDR2 YFSETQ. The collaborating institutions used their own protocols to collect whole blood in K2EDTA tubes. For TCRbeta analysis, collaborators shipped samples in one of three forms: frozen whole blood, isolated PBMCs, or DNA extracted from either of those sample types. The sample comes from a study of blood T cell repertoires in COVID-19 (dated by TCRdb to 2020 to 2022). Regarding the research as a whole: Samples covering the acute and convalescent phases of COVID-19 were provided by collaborators in the United States, Italy and Spain. A de-identified subject ID, COVID-19 status, age in years and sex were almost always included in the sample metadata. The samples were drawn from the first 160 participants of the ongoing ImmuneRACE study and from 950 to 1,500 subjects provided by 6 global collaborators. Where available, HLA class I and class II types were obtained from metadata supplied by the sample provider rather than from assay-based typing. The prospective study material was composed of cDNA or gDNA derived from T cells, B-cell-depleted T cells, or PBMCs. The repertoires were released in a freely available public database intended as a resource for research on the immune response to SARS-CoV-2. The dataset comprised deeply sampled blood TCRbeta repertoires from subjects exposed to, actively infected with, or recovered from COVID-19. Findings and caveats that apply to the study as a whole: The quantity of clinical and demographic metadata differed by source and by participant and was supplied without curation.

This clonotype was sampled from a man aged 55 to 70 with active COVID-19. The sequence links TRBV5-1 to TRBJ2-1, and 9 junctional nucleotides match TRBD2. Sequencing was carried out using peripheral blood. The CDR3 region: CASSLATSGTYNEQFF. The nucleotide sequence is given as TGCGCCAGCAGCTTGGCGACTAGCGGAACCTACAATGAGCAGTTCTTC.